Below, one TCR beta chain is given with its context. Its antigen has not been determined. No much larger clone is present one base from it, and per-base qualities are unavailable. Clipping removes 5 bases from V and 2 bases from J, with 6 as the unmatched junction base count. CDR3 length: 16 amino acids, cysteine to phenylalanine. The retained sequence is limited to the CDR3, 48 bases, with the frame set at the first base. The CDR1 and CDR2 encoded by the germline V gene (reference sequence) are MNHNY and SVGAGI. The time point label of this sample denotes: pre-treatment sample, taken before nivolumab and TIL therapy. A phase I trial run at two centers enrolled adults with stage 4 NSCLC between October 2017 and 2020. Samples came from a single-arm, open-label phase I trial of tumor-infiltrating lymphocyte therapy with nivolumab in advanced non-small cell lung cancer. Blood mononuclear cells from EDTA tubes were separated on a Ficoll gradient and snap-frozen as pellets, and DNA was extracted from the cells using a Qiagen mini-prep kit.

This entry comes from a study of TIL therapy for anti-PD-1-resistant metastatic lung cancer (dated by TCRdb to about 2021). About the investigation overall: Tumors were collected before any PD-1/PD-L1 blockade, after which patients were given nivolumab, and patients who progressed were given lymphodepletion, an infusion of expanded TIL and IL-2. Enrolled patients had a median age of around 50 years (range roughly 38-80) and a median tumor PD-L1 proportion score of 6% to 6.5%. The cohort was predominantly lung adenocarcinoma, with a few EGFR-mutant and two ALK-rearranged tumors, and half of patients were current or former smokers. Across the cohort, whole-exome sequencing showed a median non-synonymous tumor mutation burden of approximately 1.5 mutations per megabase. Clonotypes were tracked across tumor, expanded TIL product and serial blood samples by T cell receptor beta sequencing of tumor and peripheral blood. What the authors observed across the whole study: Clonotypes from the infused TIL partially replaced the baseline peripheral repertoire and then declined over months, and persistence showed no apparent association with response. The cohort was highly selected, with more treatment-naive, never-smoker and oncogene-addicted patients than typical, limiting generalizability. The study protocol defined all tumor marker inferences as exploratory.

Using bias-controlled multiplex PCR with the immunoSEQ v3 hsTCRB kit, the TCR beta CDR3 regions were amplified from genomic DNA. An Illumina NextSeq 500 was used to sequence the TCR libraries, reaching around 1.8 million read pairs at survey level or roughly 4.5-6 million at deep level. The paper's data handling went like this. V, D and J genes were assigned, non-productive sequences were removed, and clonality was reported by immunoSEQ Analyzer software. Repertoires of infused TIL and blood were compared using productive Simpson clonality and the Morisita overlap index of productive TRB rearrangements. The absolute count of a clonotype in blood was estimated by multiplying the lymphocyte count by the CD3+ fraction and by the productive frequency of the clone. This is the immuneACCESS table as TCRdb keeps it, with only in-frame sequences that have V and J called. A part of the clones is gone; compared with another copy, unresolved V genes explain less than half, and the rest is unexplained. D and trimming come from the DNA, and the V and J calls and clone size come from that table. For this sample there are roughly 54,000 clones; roughly 87% appear just once. The top ten clonotypes cover 2.5% to 3% of the sample.

The source material was blood, sampled at baseline. The sequence is built from TRBV6-6 and TRBJ2-4; TRBD1 agrees with 10 junctional bases. This receptor was identified in a person between 25 and 79 years old with non-small cell lung cancer. The CDR3 in this case is CASSRQGAETKNIQYF. The bases are TGTGCCAGCAGTCGACAGGGGGCAGAGACCAAAAACATTCAGTACTTC.